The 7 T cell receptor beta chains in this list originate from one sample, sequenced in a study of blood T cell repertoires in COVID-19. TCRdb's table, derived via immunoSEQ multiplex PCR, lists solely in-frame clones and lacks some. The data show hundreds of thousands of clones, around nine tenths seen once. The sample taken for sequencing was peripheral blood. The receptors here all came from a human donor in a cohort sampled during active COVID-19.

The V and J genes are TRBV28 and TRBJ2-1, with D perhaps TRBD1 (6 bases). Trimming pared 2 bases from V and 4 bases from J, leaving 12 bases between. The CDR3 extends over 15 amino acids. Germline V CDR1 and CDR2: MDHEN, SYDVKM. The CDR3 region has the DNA TGTGCCAGCAGTTTAGTAGCAGGGGCTTACAATGAGCAGTTCTTC. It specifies CASSLVAGAYNEQFF. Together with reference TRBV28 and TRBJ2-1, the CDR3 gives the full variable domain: DVKVTQSSRYLVKRTGEKVFLECVQDMDHENMFWYRQDPGLGLRLIYFSYDVKMKEKGDIPEGYSVSREKKERFSLILESASTNQTSMYLCASSLVAGAYNEQFFGPGTRLTVL.

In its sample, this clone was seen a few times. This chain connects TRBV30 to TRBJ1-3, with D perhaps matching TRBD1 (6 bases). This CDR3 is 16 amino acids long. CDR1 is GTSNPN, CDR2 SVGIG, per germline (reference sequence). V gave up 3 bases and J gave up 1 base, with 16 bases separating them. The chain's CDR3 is CAWSRPGDGSGNTIYF. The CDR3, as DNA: TGTGCCTGGAGCCGACCAGGGGATGGATCTGGAAACACCATATATTTT.

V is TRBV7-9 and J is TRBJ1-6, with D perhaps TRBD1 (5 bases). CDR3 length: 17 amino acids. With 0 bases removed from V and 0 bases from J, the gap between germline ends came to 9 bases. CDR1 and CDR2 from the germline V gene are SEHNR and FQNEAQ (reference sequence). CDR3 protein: CASSLADKSSYNSPLHF. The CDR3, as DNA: TGTGCCAGCAGCTTAGCGGACAAGAGCTCCTATAATTCACCCCTCCACTTT.

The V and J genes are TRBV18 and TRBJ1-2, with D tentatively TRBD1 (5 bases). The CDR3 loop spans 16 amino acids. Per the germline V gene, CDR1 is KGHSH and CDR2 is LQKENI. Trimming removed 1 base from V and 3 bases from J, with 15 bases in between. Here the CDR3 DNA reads TGTGCCAGCTCACCACGCGAGACAGTAGGTTACTATGGCTACACCTTC. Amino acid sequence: CASSPRETVGYYGYTF.

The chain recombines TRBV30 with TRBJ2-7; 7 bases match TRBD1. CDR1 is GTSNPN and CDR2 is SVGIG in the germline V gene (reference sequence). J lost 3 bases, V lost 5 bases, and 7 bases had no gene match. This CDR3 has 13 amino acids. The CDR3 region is CAWGTEPYYEQYF. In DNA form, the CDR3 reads TGTGCCTGGGGGACAGAGCCATACTACGAGCAGTACTTC.

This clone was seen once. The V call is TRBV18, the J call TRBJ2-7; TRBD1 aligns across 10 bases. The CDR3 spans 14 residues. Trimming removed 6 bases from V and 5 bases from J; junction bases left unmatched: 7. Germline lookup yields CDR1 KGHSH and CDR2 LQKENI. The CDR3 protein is CASSPGQGSHEQYF. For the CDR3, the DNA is TGTGCCAGCTCGCCGGGACAGGGGTCCCACGAGCAGTACTTC.

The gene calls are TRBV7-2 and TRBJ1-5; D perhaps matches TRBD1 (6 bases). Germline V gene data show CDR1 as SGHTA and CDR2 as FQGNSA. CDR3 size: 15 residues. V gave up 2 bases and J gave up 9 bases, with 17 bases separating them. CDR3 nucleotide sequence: TGTGCCAGCAGCTTAACGAACCGGGACACCGCGCCCCAGCATTTT. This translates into CASSLTNRDTAPQHF.